This is a list of T cell receptor beta chains from one sample in a study of blood T cell repertoires in COVID-19. Profiling relied on immunoSEQ multiplex PCR, and the TCRdb table lists in-frame clones only, not all of them. The sample shows almost 300,000 clones, 70% to 90% of them seen only once. What was sequenced was peripheral blood. All receptors derive from a man between 65 and 79 years old with acute or convalescent COVID-19. Each CDR3 is given without its conserved first and last residue.

TRBV6-5	TRBJ2-7	ASTLLTGAYEQY
TRBV7-2	TRBJ2-2	ASSRDSRRTGELF
TRBV5-4	TRBJ2-5	ASSSGGAGEETQY
TRBV4-1	TRBJ2-7	ASSQEIRTISSYEQY
TRBV5-1	TRBJ2-1	ASSLALATYNEQF
TRBV4-2	TRBJ1-5	ASRLSRTENQPQH
TRBV28	TRBJ2-1	ASSPSGRSNEQF
TRBV5-1	TRBJ2-5	ASSLEGVEETQY
TRBV30	TRBJ2-7	AWSTGISYEQY
TRBV7-9	TRBJ2-6	ASSPWAAGSFSGANVLT
TRBV2	TRBJ2-3	ASSEGQGRTDTQY
TRBV18	TRBJ2-1	ASSPSTGSSYNEQF
TRBV10-2	TRBJ2-5	ASSEGFGSGQETQY